Below are 32 T cell receptor beta chains sequenced from a single sample in a study of patients and donors after allogeneic stem cell transplantation. TCRdb redid the calling of the RT-PCR reads with MiXCR, one entry per CDR3 protein. The sample has 150,000 to 250,000 distinct CDR3 sequences, around two fifths seen once. The sequenced material came from blood, either unsorted or a sorted T cell fraction (not recorded which). The receptors derive from a human donor who was either an allogeneic HSCT recipient or a stem cell or donor lymphocyte infusion donor (not recorded which). It is not recorded whose cells these are; they may come from a transplant donor.

The chain employs TRBV29-1 and TRBJ2-2, with 8 bases identical to TRBD2. Germline V gene data show CDR1 as SQVTM and CDR2 as ANQGSEA. The CDR3 is 13 amino acids. V was clipped by 3 bases and J by 4 bases; unmatched bases: 1. In DNA, the CDR3 is TGCAGCGTTGATCGGGAGGGCACCGGGGAGCTGTTTTTT. Its protein product is CSVDREGTGELFF.

This rearrangement joins TRBV4-3 to TRBJ2-1, with 9 bases lining up with TRBD2. Germline V gene sequence: CDR1 LGHNA, CDR2 YSLEER. The J segment lost 5 bases and the V segment lost 0 bases, leaving 8 bases of the junction unmatched. This CDR3 is built from 17 residues. The CDR3 sequence: CASSQEGAGGPDNEQFF. In DNA form, the CDR3 reads TGCGCCAGCAGCCAAGAAGGGGCGGGAGGGCCGGACAATGAGCAGTTCTTC.

This clonotype was seen at least ten times. The chain recombines TRBV20-1 with TRBJ1-2; unclear D gene. The V gene lost 0 bases and the J gene lost 1 base, with 15 bases spanning the gap. The CDR3 runs to 16 residues. Germline V CDR1 and CDR2: DFQATT, SNEGSKA (reference sequence). The CDR3 reads CSARDMDRPLNYGYTF. DNA for the CDR3: TGCAGTGCTAGAGATATGGACCGTCCACTTAACTATGGCTACACCTTC.

In its sample, this clonotype was seen a few times. The rearrangement uses TRBV7-2 and TRBJ1-6; no definite D call. The CDR3 runs 13 residues. Trimming cost V 2 bases and J 8 bases, with 7 bases left between them. Germline-derived CDR1 and CDR2 are SGHTA and FQGNSA. The CDR3 region has the DNA TGTGCCAGCAGCTTATTGACTCATTCACCCCTCCACTTT. Translating it yields CASSLLTHSPLHF.

There are many counts of this clonotype. This CDR3 reads CATRGTGISGNTIYF. CDR3 DNA sequence: TGTGCCACCCGAGGGACAGGGATCTCTGGAAACACCATATATTTT. V and J are TRBV15 and TRBJ1-3; 9 positions match TRBD1. V was clipped by 8 bases and J by 0 bases; unmatched bases: 5. The CDR3 extends over 15 amino acids. The germline V gene has CDR1 LNHNV and CDR2 YYDKDF (reference sequence).

The J gene is TRBJ1-5, the V gene TRBV5-6; D is ambiguous. This CDR3 has 16 amino acids. Looked up from germline, CDR1 is SGHDT and CDR2 is YYEEEE. The V end lost 4 bases, the J end lost 6 bases, and 20 bases lay between the germline ends. The CDR3 loop reads CASSGWEEGTPQPQHF. In DNA, the CDR3 is TGTGCCAGCAGCGGGTGGGAGGAGGGAACACCTCAGCCCCAGCATTTT.

The rearrangement uses TRBV7-2 and TRBJ2-5, with 9 bases fitting TRBD2. Germline CDR1 SGHTA, CDR2 FQGNSA. CDR3 size: 16 residues. The ends lost 9 bases at V and 5 bases at J; junction bases unmatched: 16. The CDR3 DNA is TGTGCCAGTGAAGAACTAGCGGGTTCCATTAGGGAGACCCAGTACTTC. Amino acid sequence: CASEELAGSIRETQYF.

Only one count was recorded for this clonotype. The chain uses TRBV20-1 and TRBJ2-1; TRBD1 matches 7 bases. The CDR3 sequence is 14 residues long. Losses at the gene ends were 6 bases for V and 6 bases for J; bases not matched to a gene: 11. In germline, CDR1 is DFQATT, CDR2 SNEGSKA (reference sequence). The CDR3 protein is CSANTGERGNEQFF. The CDR3 DNA reads TGCAGTGCCAATACAGGGGAAAGGGGCAATGAGCAGTTCTTC.

This sequence joins TRBV12-3 or TRBV12-4 and TRBJ2-1; 10 bases align to TRBD2. The CDR3 covers 14 residues. V lost 10 bases, J lost 9 bases, and 12 bases stayed unmatched. CDR3 loop: CATLKGTSESEQFF. DNA of the CDR3: TGTGCCACCCTCAAAGGGACTAGCGAGTCTGAGCAGTTCTTC.

The V and J genes are TRBV6-6 and TRBJ2-3; TRBD2 matches at 16 bases. CDR3 length equals 18 residues. Trimming took 1 base from V and 3 from J; bases not matched to a gene: 4. Germline V gene lookup returns CDR1 MNHNY and CDR2 SVGAGI (reference sequence). DNA for the CDR3: TGTGCCAGCAGTTACTTGGGACTAGCGGGAGGGAGAACAGATACGCAGTATTTT. As protein: CASSYLGLAGGRTDTQYF.

The rearrangement links TRBV12-3 or TRBV12-4 to TRBJ1-2; D possibly corresponds to TRBD1 (6 bases). The CDR3 loop spans 12 amino acids. V was clipped by 2 bases and J by 6 bases, with 7 bases between them. The CDR3 spells CASSLPGDGYTF. CDR3 in DNA: TGTGCCAGCAGTTTACCAGGGGATGGCTACACCTTC.

The chain joins TRBV29-1 to TRBJ2-5, with 9 bases aligning to TRBD2. Unmatched junction bases numbered 8, after V lost 5 bases and J lost 4 bases. The V gene's germline CDR1 is SQVTM and CDR2 ANQGSEA. The CDR3 sequence is 14 residues long. The CDR3 sequence: CSVPLAGRRETQYF. The CDR3, as DNA: TGCAGCGTTCCGCTAGCGGGAAGAAGAGAGACCCAGTACTTC.

The chain employs TRBV7-3 and TRBJ1-1, with TRBD1 identical over 7 bases. The germline V gene encodes CDR1 SGHTA and CDR2 FQGTGA. The CDR3 extends over 15 amino acids. After removal of 2 bases from V and 6 bases from J, the junction contained 9 bases not matched to a gene. The CDR3 bases are TGTGCCAGCAGCTTAGGGCACAGGGGTTCGGCTGAAGCTTTCTTT. Translation gives CASSLGHRGSAEAFF.

J is TRBJ2-2 and V is TRBV7-9, with D tentatively TRBD1 or TRBD2 (5 bases each). CDR1 SEHNR and CDR2 FQNEAQ come from the germline V gene (reference sequence). The V end was cut by 5 bases, the J end by 1 base, with 17 bases between. The CDR3 is 17 amino acids. The CDR3 reads CASSPKLGTENTGELFF. CDR3 DNA: TGTGCCAGCAGCCCCAAGTTGGGGACGGAGAACACCGGGGAGCTGTTTTTT.

This clonotype was detected once. The genes are TRBV4-1 and TRBJ2-2; D possibly corresponds to TRBD2 (5 bases). The CDR3 is 15 residues long. Germline CDR1 MGHRA, CDR2 YSYEKL. Between the trimmed V and J ends, which lost 6 bases and 0 bases, there was a span of 11 bases. The CDR3 reads CASRLDGANTGELFF. The CDR3 coding sequence is TGCGCCAGCAGACTAGATGGGGCGAACACCGGGGAGCTGTTTTTT.

The genes are TRBV29-1 and TRBJ1-1; tentatively, D is TRBD1 (6 bases). The CDR3 contains 15 residues. V lost 1 base and J 4 bases, leaving 16 bases between the germline ends. Germline V lookup: CDR1 SQVTM, CDR2 ANQGSEA. The chain's CDR3 is CSVEGGQGIGTEAFF. CDR3 in DNA: TGCAGCGTTGAAGGAGGGCAGGGGATAGGCACTGAAGCTTTCTTT.

The genes are TRBV2 and TRBJ1-2, with D perhaps TRBD1 (5 bases). The CDR3 loop spans 12 amino acids. V gave up 5 bases and J gave up 8 bases, with 12 bases separating them. Germline CDR1 and CDR2: SNHLY and FYNNEI. DNA of the CDR3: TGTGCCAGCAGTTTGGGGGGAGGAGGCTACACCTTC. Its protein product is CASSLGGGGYTF.

The chain links TRBV28 to TRBJ1-2; D not certain. V was clipped by 2 bases and J by 4 bases, with 8 bases between them. This CDR3 spans 13 amino acids. Germline lookup yields CDR1 MDHEN and CDR2 SYDVKM. CDR3 loop: CASSLDKVYGYTF. In DNA, the CDR3 is TGTGCCAGCAGTTTAGACAAGGTCTATGGCTACACCTTC.

This clonotype has more than one count but fewer than ten. The chain combines TRBV9 with TRBJ1-1, with a possible D match to TRBD1 (5 bases). In germline, CDR1 is SGDLS, CDR2 YYNGEE. CDR3 size: 15 residues. Deletions cut 4 bases from V and 3 bases from J, with 16 bases between. The CDR3 nucleotides read TGTGCCAGCAGCCCCCAAGGGGCGAGAGACACTGAAGCTTTCTTT. Translation gives CASSPQGARDTEAFF. Complete variable domain (other parts from reference TRBV9 and TRBJ1-1): DSGVTQTPKHLITATGQRVTLRCSPRSGDLSVYWYQQSLDQGLQFLIQYYNGEERAKGNILERFSAQQFPDLHSELNLSSLELGDSALYFCASSPQGARDTEAFFGQGTRLTVV.

This clonotype was counted a few times. The J gene is TRBJ1-1, the V gene TRBV6-5, with D unresolved. Between the trimmed V and J ends, which lost 1 base and 1 base, there was a span of 10 bases. The CDR3 covers 15 residues. Germline values: CDR1 MNHEY, CDR2 SVGAGI. Here the CDR3 DNA reads TGTGCCAGCAGTTACTGGTCCGGGGAGAACACTGAAGCTTTCTTT. Its translation: CASSYWSGENTEAFF.

This clonotype was seen a few times. The CDR3 bases are TGTGCCAGCAGTTACTCCCCCCTCGGAACTCAGGTAGCTTTCTTT. It yields the protein CASSYSPLGTQVAFF. The chain combines TRBV6-5 with TRBJ1-1; unclear D gene. Trimming removed 0 bases at V and 10 bases at J, with 18 bases between. CDR1 MNHEY and CDR2 SVGAGI come from the germline V gene. CDR3 length: 15 amino acids.

The chain uses TRBV7-9 and TRBJ1-1, with 7 bases fitting TRBD1. With 1 base clipped from V and 14 bases from J, the junction kept 10 bases outside the gene matches. Looked up from germline, CDR1 is SEHNR and CDR2 is FQNEAQ (reference sequence). The CDR3 contains 13 residues. The CDR3 nucleotides read TGTGCCAGCAGCTTAGAGGGGGACAGTCGAAAGTTCTTT. Translated, it gives CASSLEGDSRKFF.

The CDR3 DNA sequence: TGTGCCAGCAGCCAACCCGGAGGGGCCATTGAAGCTTTCTTT. Encoded protein: CASSQPGGAIEAFF. This rearrangement joins TRBV11-1 to TRBJ1-1, with D perhaps TRBD1 (5 bases). The CDR3 is made up of 14 amino acids. CDR1 is SGHAT and CDR2 is FQDESV in the germline V gene (reference sequence). Trimming removed 5 bases from V and 7 bases from J, with 17 bases in between.

This clonotype has a handful of counts. This rearrangement joins TRBV12-3 or TRBV12-4 to TRBJ2-1; D is possibly TRBD2 (6 bases). Between the trimmed V and J ends, which lost 3 bases and 3 bases, there was a span of 15 bases. The CDR3 covers 16 residues. The chain's CDR3 is CASSFFAVTSYNEQFF. The CDR3 nucleotides are TGTGCCAGCAGTTTCTTCGCTGTGACTAGCTACAATGAGCAGTTCTTC.

This clonotype was counted a few times. The chain joins TRBV7-6 to TRBJ2-1; 9 bases are a match to TRBD2. The CDR3 spans 15 residues. V dropped 5 bases and J dropped 8; count of bases not matched to a gene: 10. Germline V gene lookup returns CDR1 SGHVS and CDR2 FNYEAQ. The CDR3 reads CASSLTSGSGYEQFF. The CDR3 DNA reads TGTGCCAGCAGCCTCACTAGCGGGTCCGGGTATGAGCAGTTCTTC.

This clonotype appeared a few times. J is TRBJ2-1 and V is TRBV29-1; 10 nucleotides match TRBD2. V lost 4 bases to trimming and J lost 0 bases; unmatched junction nucleotides: 12. The CDR3 is 18 residues long. The germline gives CDR1 SQVTM, CDR2 ANQGSEA. The CDR3 is CSVGSGLADWSSYNEQFF. In DNA form, the CDR3 reads TGCAGCGTTGGATCTGGACTAGCGGATTGGAGCTCCTACAATGAGCAGTTCTTC.

V and J are TRBV30 and TRBJ2-7; tentatively, D is TRBD1 or TRBD2 (5 bases each). The CDR3 covers 14 residues. Looked up from germline, CDR1 is GTSNPN and CDR2 is SVGIG (reference sequence). Trimming took 5 bases from V and 1 from J, leaving 15 bases between them. The CDR3 sequence is CAWARGVRSYEQYF. CDR3 nucleotide sequence: TGTGCCTGGGCGAGGGGCGTAAGGTCCTACGAGCAGTACTTC.

The chain is built from TRBV2 and TRBJ1-2, with D unresolved. This CDR3 spans 15 amino acids. The ends were cut back, 11 bases at V and 3 bases at J, with 22 bases in the middle. The germline V gene has CDR1 SNHLY and CDR2 FYNNEI. The CDR3 DNA sequence: TGTGCCCGTTCAGCTGGCCATCATCGGGACTATGGCTACACCTTC. Its protein is CARSAGHHRDYGYTF.

A few counts support this clonotype. The gene calls are TRBV24-1 and TRBJ1-1; 9 nucleotides line up with TRBD1. The length of the CDR3 is 12 residues. Trimming at V came to 12 bases and at J to 5 bases, leaving 6 bases not matched to a gene. CDR1 KGHDR and CDR2 SFDVKD come from the germline V gene. The CDR3 coding sequence is TGTGCCGTACAGGGGGCAGGGACTGAAGCTTTCTTT. Encoded protein: CAVQGAGTEAFF.

The rearrangement joins TRBV9 to TRBJ1-1; tentatively, D is TRBD1 (5 bases). The CDR3 is made up of 14 amino acids. Between the trimmed V and J ends, which lost 3 bases and 3 bases, there was a span of 12 bases. The V gene's germline CDR1 is SGDLS and CDR2 YYNGEE. The CDR3 DNA is TGTGCCAGCAGCGCTCCTGACAGCTACACTGAAGCTTTCTTT. As protein: CASSAPDSYTEAFF.

J is TRBJ1-2 and V is TRBV7-2; D is perhaps TRBD1 (5 bases). This CDR3 has 14 amino acids. Per the germline V gene, CDR1 is SGHTA and CDR2 is FQGNSA. V was pared by 2 bases and J by 3 bases, with 10 bases between. The CDR3 protein is CASSLSVGDYGYTF. Written as DNA, the CDR3 is TGTGCCAGCAGCTTAAGTGTAGGGGACTATGGCTACACCTTC.

This clonotype appeared a few times. The chain couples TRBV4-1 to TRBJ2-1; 8 bases are a match to TRBD1. Trimming took 1 base from V and 8 from J; bases not matched to a gene: 16. Germline lookup yields CDR1 MGHRA and CDR2 YSYEKL. This CDR3 comprises 18 residues. CDR3 sequence reads: CASSQVLTGTGLTDEQFF. CDR3 bases: TGCGCCAGCAGCCAAGTTCTCACCGGGACAGGCCTCACGGATGAGCAGTTCTTC.